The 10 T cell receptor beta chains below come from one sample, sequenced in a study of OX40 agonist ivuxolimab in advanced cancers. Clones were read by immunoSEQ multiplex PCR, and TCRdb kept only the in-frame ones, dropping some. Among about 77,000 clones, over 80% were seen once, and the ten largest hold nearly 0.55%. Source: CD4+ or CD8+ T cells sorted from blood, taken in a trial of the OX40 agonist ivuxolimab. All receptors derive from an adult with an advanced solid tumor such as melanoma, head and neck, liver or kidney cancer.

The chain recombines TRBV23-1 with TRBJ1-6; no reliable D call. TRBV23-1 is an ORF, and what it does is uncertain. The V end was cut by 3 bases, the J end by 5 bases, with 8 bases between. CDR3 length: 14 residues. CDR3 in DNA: TGCGCCAGCAGTCAGGGGAAGAATAATTCACCCCTCCACTTT. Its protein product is CASSQGKNNSPLHF.

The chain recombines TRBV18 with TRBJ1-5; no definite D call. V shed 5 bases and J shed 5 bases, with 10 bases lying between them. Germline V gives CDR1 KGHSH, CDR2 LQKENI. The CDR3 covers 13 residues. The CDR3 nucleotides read TGTGCCAGCTCAACGAGGAGGGATCAGCCCCAGCATTTT. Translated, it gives CASSTRRDQPQHF. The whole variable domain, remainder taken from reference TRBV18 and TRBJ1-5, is NAGVMQNPRHLVRRRGQEARLRCSPMKGHSHVYWYRQLPEEGLKFMVYLQKENIIDESGMPKERFSAEFPKEGPSILRIQQVVRGDSAAYFCASSTRRDQPQHFGDGTRLSIL.

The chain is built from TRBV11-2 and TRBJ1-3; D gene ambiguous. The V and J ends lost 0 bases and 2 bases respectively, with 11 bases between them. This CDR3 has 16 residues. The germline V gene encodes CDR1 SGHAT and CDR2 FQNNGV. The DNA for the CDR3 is TGTGCCAGCAGCTTAGATCAGGTCAGAACTGGAAACACCATATATTTT. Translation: CASSLDQVRTGNTIYF.

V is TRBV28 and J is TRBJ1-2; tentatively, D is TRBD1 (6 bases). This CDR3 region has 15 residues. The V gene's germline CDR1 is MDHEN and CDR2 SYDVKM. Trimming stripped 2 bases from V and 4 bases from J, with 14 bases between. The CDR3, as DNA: TGTGCCAGCAGTTTACCGAATGACAGGCTCTATGGCTACACCTTC. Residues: CASSLPNDRLYGYTF.

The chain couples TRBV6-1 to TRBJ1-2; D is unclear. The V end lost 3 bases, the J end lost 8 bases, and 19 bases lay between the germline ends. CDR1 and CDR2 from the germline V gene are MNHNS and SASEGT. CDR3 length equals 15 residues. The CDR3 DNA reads TGTGCCAGCAGTGAGGCGGTCAGTTCCTGGAGGGGCTACACCTTC. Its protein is CASSEAVSSWRGYTF.

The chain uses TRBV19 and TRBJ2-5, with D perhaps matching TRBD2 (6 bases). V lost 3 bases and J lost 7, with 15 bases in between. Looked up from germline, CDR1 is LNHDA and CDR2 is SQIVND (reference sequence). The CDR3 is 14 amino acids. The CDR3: CASSIVTRGGTQYF. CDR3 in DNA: TGTGCCAGTAGTATTGTGACTAGAGGCGGGACCCAGTACTTC.

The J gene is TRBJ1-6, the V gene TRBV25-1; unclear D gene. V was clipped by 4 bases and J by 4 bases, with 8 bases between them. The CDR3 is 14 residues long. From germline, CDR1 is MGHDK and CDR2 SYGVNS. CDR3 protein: CASSGGKYNSPLHF. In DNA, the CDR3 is TGTGCCAGCAGTGGAGGGAAATATAATTCACCCCTCCACTTT.

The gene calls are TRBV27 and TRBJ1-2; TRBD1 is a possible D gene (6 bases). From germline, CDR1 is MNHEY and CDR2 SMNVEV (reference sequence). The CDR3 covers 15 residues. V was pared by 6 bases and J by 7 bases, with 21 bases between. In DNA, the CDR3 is TGTGCCAGCAGGTCATCCGGGGGCGCCCTGGGTGGCTACACCTTC. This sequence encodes CASRSSGGALGGYTF.

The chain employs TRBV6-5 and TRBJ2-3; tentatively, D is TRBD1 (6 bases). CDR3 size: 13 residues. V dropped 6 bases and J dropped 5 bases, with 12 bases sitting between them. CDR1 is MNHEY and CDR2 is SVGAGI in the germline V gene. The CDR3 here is CASRLDREDTQYF. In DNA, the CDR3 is TGTGCCAGCAGACTGGACAGAGAAGATACGCAGTATTTT.

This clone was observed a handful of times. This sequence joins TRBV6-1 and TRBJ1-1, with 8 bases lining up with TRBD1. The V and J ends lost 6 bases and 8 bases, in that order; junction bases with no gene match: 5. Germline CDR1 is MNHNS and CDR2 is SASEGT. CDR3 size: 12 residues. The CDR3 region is CASRDRAREAFF. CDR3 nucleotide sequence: TGTGCCAGCAGGGACAGGGCGCGCGAAGCTTTCTTT.